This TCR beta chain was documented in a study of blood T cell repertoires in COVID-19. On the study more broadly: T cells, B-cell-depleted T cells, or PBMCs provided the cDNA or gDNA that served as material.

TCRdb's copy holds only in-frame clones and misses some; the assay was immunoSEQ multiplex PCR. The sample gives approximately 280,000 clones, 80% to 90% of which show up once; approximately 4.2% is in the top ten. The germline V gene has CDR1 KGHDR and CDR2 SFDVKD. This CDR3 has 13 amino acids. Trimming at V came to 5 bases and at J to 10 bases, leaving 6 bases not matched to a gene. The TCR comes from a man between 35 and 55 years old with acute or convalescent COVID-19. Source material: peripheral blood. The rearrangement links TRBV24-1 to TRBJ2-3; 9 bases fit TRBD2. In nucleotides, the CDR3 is TGTGCCACCAGTGGGACCTCTAGCGGGGCGCAGTATTTT. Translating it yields CATSGTSSGAQYF.